These 22 T cell receptor beta chains were all obtained from the same sample, sequenced in a study of Graves' ophthalmopathy and Graves' hyperthyroidism. The authors amplified TCR beta CDR3 regions from RNA transcripts. In the first round, RT-PCR was carried out with HTBI primers, and a multiplex PCR formed the second round. TCRdb independently ran MiXCR on the multiplex PCR reads; one entry per CDR3 protein. The sample records 170,000 or so distinct CDR3 sequences, more than 30% being singletons. The sample taken for sequencing was peripheral blood. These receptors all stem from a woman aged 35 to 49 with Graves' ophthalmopathy.

This clonotype was seen many times. The chain joins TRBV28 to TRBJ1-2; D remains ambiguous. This CDR3 is 13 amino acids long. Germline CDR1 reads MDHEN; CDR2 reads SYDVKM. Trimming removed 3 bases at V and 8 bases at J, with 13 bases between. The chain's CDR3 is CASSFVGLYGYTF. CDR3 in DNA: TGTGCCAGCAGTTTTGTAGGACTGTACGGCTACACCTTC.

The chain uses TRBV2 and TRBJ1-2; D ambiguous. V was clipped by 4 bases and J by 4 bases, with 10 bases between them. CDR1 SNHLY and CDR2 FYNNEI come from the germline V gene. This CDR3 is built from 13 residues. For the CDR3, the DNA is TGTGCCAGCAGTGGGGAGTTACTCTATGGCTACACCTTC. Amino acids: CASSGELLYGYTF.

This clonotype was detected many times. The chain uses TRBV30 and TRBJ1-5; possible D gene TRBD1, 5 bases. V was clipped by 3 bases and J by 5 bases, with 11 bases between them. Germline loops: CDR1 GTSNPN, CDR2 SVGIG (reference sequence). This CDR3 is 13 amino acids long. The CDR3 DNA sequence: TGTGCCTGGAGCCTATCGGGGGATCAGCCCCAGCATTTT. It codes for CAWSLSGDQPQHF.

The chain links TRBV12-3 or TRBV12-4 to TRBJ2-6, with 8 bases lining up with TRBD1. The length of the CDR3 is 15 residues. V lost 5 bases, J lost 7 bases, and 7 bases stayed unmatched. CDR3 nucleotide sequence: TGTGCCAGCAGTCCACAGGGGGAGATTGCCAACGTCCTGACTTTC. The encoded protein is CASSPQGEIANVLTF.

This chain connects TRBV10-3 to TRBJ1-2; weak D call: TRBD1 (6 bases). Germline CDR1 and CDR2: ENHRY and SYGVKD. Trimming removed 0 bases at V and 5 bases at J, with 16 bases between. The CDR3 has 16 amino acids. CDR3 sequence: CAISESYQGTGYGYTF. DNA of the CDR3: TGTGCCATCAGTGAGTCGTACCAGGGGACTGGATATGGCTACACCTTC.

The V gene is TRBV6-1, the J gene TRBJ2-7; 12 positions agree with TRBD1. CDR1 MNHNS and CDR2 SASEGT come from the germline V gene. This CDR3 has 15 amino acids. J gave up 6 bases and V 5 bases, and 8 bases lay outside the gene matches. CDR3 in amino acids: CASSQTGQGASEQYF. The CDR3 nucleotides read TGTGCCAGCAGTCAAACGGGACAGGGGGCGAGCGAGCAGTACTTC.

V and J are TRBV7-9 and TRBJ2-4; D not resolved. Deletions cut 1 base from V and 15 bases from J, with 10 bases between. The CDR3 consists of 11 residues. Looked up from germline, CDR1 is SEHNR and CDR2 is FQNEAQ (reference sequence). The CDR3 region is CASSLGQKVYF. The CDR3 DNA reads TGTGCCAGCAGCTTAGGCCAGAAGGTGTACTTC.

This clonotype came up many times. The J gene is TRBJ2-2, the V gene TRBV29-1; D may be TRBD2 (6 bases). V lost 4 bases and J lost 5, with 11 bases in between. The germline CDR1 and CDR2 sequences are SQVTM and ANQGSEA. The CDR3 has 13 residues. The CDR3, as DNA: TGCAGCGTTGCGGAAGGAGGGACCGGGGAGCTGTTTTTT. Protein sequence: CSVAEGGTGELFF.

There are many counts of this clonotype. This chain connects TRBV20-1 to TRBJ1-5, with TRBD1 as a possible D gene (5 bases). Germline values: CDR1 DFQATT, CDR2 SNEGSKA (reference sequence). The CDR3 runs to 14 residues. V was pared by 6 bases and J by 4 bases, with 16 bases between. The chain's CDR3 is CSAGEGISNQPQHF. In DNA form, the CDR3 reads TGCAGTGCCGGGGAGGGGATCTCGAATCAGCCCCAGCATTTT.

The chain employs TRBV21-1 and TRBJ1-1. TRBV21-1 is recorded as a pseudogene. CDR3 length: 15 residues. CDR3 amino acids: CATSRVAGPSTEAFF. CDR3 coding DNA: TGTGCCACCAGCAGAGTTGCGGGTCCAAGCACTGAAGCTTTCTTT.

V gene TRBV6-2 or TRBV6-3 combines with J gene TRBJ2-7, with TRBD2 identical over 9 bases. The ends lost 1 base at V and 1 base at J; junction bases unmatched: 2. Germline CDR1 is MNHEY and CDR2 is SVGEGT. This CDR3 contains 15 residues. CDR3 sequence (DNA): TGTGCCAGCAGTTACTTAGCGGGGGCTTCCTACGAGCAGTACTTC. As protein: CASSYLAGASYEQYF.

This clonotype came up many times. V is TRBV4-1 and J is TRBJ2-7; no firm D call. The CDR3 spans 15 residues. Trimming took off 1 base at V and 1 base at J, with 11 bases between the two ends. The germline V gene has CDR1 MGHRA and CDR2 YSYEKL. The CDR3 sequence: CASSQGSQESYEQYF. In nucleotides, the CDR3 is TGCGCCAGCAGCCAAGGGAGCCAGGAGTCCTACGAGCAGTACTTC.

This clonotype was observed many times. The chain joins TRBV29-1 to TRBJ1-5; D possibly corresponds to TRBD1 (5 bases). The CDR3 loop spans 11 amino acids. Germline loops: CDR1 SQVTM, CDR2 ANQGSEA. The CDR3 is CYRRGRQPQHF. The CDR3 region has the DNA TGCTATAGAAGGGGAAGACAGCCCCAGCATTTT.

CDR3: CASSPDRTLGEAFF. CDR3 bases: TGTGCCAGCAGTCCTGACAGGACCTTGGGTGAAGCTTTCTTT. This chain links TRBV28 with TRBJ1-1; D may be TRBD1 (6 bases). V was clipped by 5 bases and J by 7 bases, with 17 bases between them. This CDR3 has 14 amino acids. The germline CDR1 and CDR2 sequences are MDHEN and SYDVKM.

This clonotype was seen at least ten times. The gene calls are TRBV18 and TRBJ1-1, with a weak D call TRBD1 (5 bases). The V gene's germline CDR1 is KGHSH and CDR2 LQKENI. The CDR3 is made up of 14 amino acids. Trimming shortened V by 2 bases and J by 8 bases, and 15 bases separated the two germline ends. The CDR3 spells CASSPGFGALEAFF. For the CDR3, the DNA is TGTGCCAGCTCACCAGGGTTCGGGGCCCTAGAAGCTTTCTTT.

This clonotype was detected only once. CDR3 protein: CASSSGALQYF. In DNA, the CDR3 is TGTGCCAGCAGCTCTGGCGCCCTTCAGTACTTC. The chain carries TRBV7-2 and TRBJ2-4, with no clear D. The CDR3 consists of 11 residues. CDR1 and CDR2 (germline): SGHTA, FQGNSA. Trimming removed 4 bases from V and 11 bases from J, with 9 bases in between.

This clonotype was counted at least ten times. The CDR3 loop is CASTQYRTGNTGELFF. The CDR3 DNA reads as TGTGCCAGCACCCAATACCGGACAGGCAACACCGGGGAGCTGTTTTTT. The V and J genes are TRBV12-3 or TRBV12-4 and TRBJ2-2; 7 bases match TRBD1. Losses at the gene ends were 7 bases for V and 2 bases for J; bases not matched to a gene: 10. The CDR3 is 16 amino acids.

The chain's CDR3 is CASSLFGRASLVEQYF. In nucleotides, the CDR3 is TGTGCCAGCAGTTTGTTTGGGCGGGCCTCCCTAGTAGAGCAGTACTTC. The chain joins TRBV27 to TRBJ2-7; possible D gene TRBD2, 5 bases. The CDR3 covers 16 residues. Between the trimmed V and J ends, which lost 3 bases and 7 bases, there was a span of 22 bases. Germline CDR1 and CDR2: MNHEY and SMNVEV (reference sequence).

This clonotype was recorded many times. The gene calls are TRBV20-1 and TRBJ1-5; tentative D call: TRBD1 (5 bases). V shed 6 bases and J shed 3 bases, with 12 bases lying between them. Looked up from germline, CDR1 is DFQATT and CDR2 is SNEGSKA (reference sequence). The CDR3 covers 13 residues. In DNA, the CDR3 is TGCAGTGCCACAGACAGCCCCAATCAGCCCCAGCATTTT. Its protein is CSATDSPNQPQHF.

This clonotype was counted a few times. This chain joins TRBV12-3 or TRBV12-4 and TRBJ1-1; D gene ambiguous. V was cut by 5 bases and J by 6 bases, with 13 bases left in between. The CDR3 sequence is 13 residues long. Here the CDR3 DNA reads TGTGCCAGCAGTAGGGATCCTTGGGCTGAAGCTTTCTTT. It translates to CASSRDPWAEAFF.

This clonotype came up many times. The chain combines TRBV7-8 with TRBJ1-5; 9 bases align to TRBD1. The V segment lost 5 bases and the J segment 0 bases; nucleotides outside the gene matches: 8. Germline CDR1 reads SGHVS; CDR2 reads FQNEAQ. The CDR3 is 17 residues long. For the CDR3, the DNA is TGTGCCAGCAGCGCCCAGGGACAGGGCTATAGCAATCAGCCCCAGCATTTT. Translating gives CASSAQGQGYSNQPQHF.

Ten or more counts support this clonotype. This rearrangement joins TRBV5-1 to TRBJ2-7; 7 bases match TRBD1. The trim removed 3 bases at V and 3 bases at J, leaving 6 bases unmatched. Germline V lookup: CDR1 SGHRS, CDR2 YFSETQ. This CDR3 has 14 amino acids. The CDR3 DNA follows: TGCGCCAGCAGCTACCGGACAGGTGACTACGAGCAGTACTTC. Residues: CASSYRTGDYEQYF.